Here is one TCR beta chain with its context. The data are from a study of T-cell reconstitution after alpha-beta-depleted transplantation in children. The TCRbeta library incorporated unique molecular identifiers. Each CDR3 protein is one row after TCRdb ran MiXCR on the PCR reads. The top ten hold over 3.5% of the sample, which has roughly 400,000 distinct CDR3 sequences, about a fifth seen once. The CDR3 has 15 amino acids. CDR1 and CDR2 from the germline V gene are MGHDK and SYGVNS. Trimming took 7 bases from V and 2 from J, leaving 12 bases between them. The clonotype originates from a human donor who donated a stem cell graft to a child with acute myeloid leukemia. This chain connects TRBV25-1 to TRBJ1-6; D might be TRBD1 (6 bases). The input for sequencing was PBMCs from the stem cell graft donor, taken from the stem cell graft. The CDR3 loop reads CASKEQGAYNSPLHF. In DNA form, the CDR3 reads TGTGCCAGCAAAGAACAGGGCGCCTATAATTCACCCCTCCACTTT.